This T cell receptor (beta chain) stems from a study of blood T cell repertoires in COVID-19 (dated by TCRdb to the early 2020s). With regard to the full study: Samples from collaborators originated in the United States, Italy and Spain and spanned both the acute and convalescent phases of COVID-19. The material from the prospective study consisted of cDNA or gDNA derived from T cells, B-cell-depleted T cells, or PBMCs. The dataset comprised deeply sampled blood TCRbeta repertoires from subjects exposed to, actively infected with, or recovered from COVID-19. The repertoires were released in a freely available public database meant as a resource for research on the immune response to SARS-CoV-2. The samples were drawn from two sources: the first 160 participants of the ongoing ImmuneRACE study, and 1,000 to 1,500 subjects contributed by 6 global collaborators. Nearly every sample came with metadata listing a de-identified subject ID, COVID-19 status, age in years and sex. Where HLA class I and class II types were available, the types were taken from metadata supplied by the sample provider, not from assay-based typing. On the study overall, not on this receptor specifically: Clinical and demographic metadata were provided uncurated, with the amount varying by source and participant.

Remarks on this clone: Its cognate antigen has yet to be identified. No quality values exist for individual bases; no much larger clone is one base distant.

TCRbeta CDR3 regions were amplified from genomic DNA by means of the immunoSEQ Assay, a bias-controlled multiplex PCR. The study's processing was this. Nucleated cell counts per sample were estimated from amplification of reference gene primers within the assay. To quantify the absolute abundance of each unique TCRbeta CDR3 rearrangement, sequence reads were collapsed and filtered. For each sample, productive Simpson clonality was calculated by taking the square root of Simpson's diversity index across productive rearrangements. TCRdb provides this immuneACCESS table in a form limited to in-frame rearrangements. Some clones are lacking; in checked studies, under half of them reflect an unresolved V gene, and why the rest are absent is not known. V, J and clone size were drawn from that table, and D and trimming were deduced from the DNA. This sample holds about 200,000 clones; approximately 80% were observed only once. The ten biggest clones cover roughly an eighth of the sample.

CDR1 and CDR2 (LGHNA, YNFKEQ) derive from the germline V gene. The junction carries 14 bases between V and J, which are trimmed by 0 bases and 6 bases respectively. The CDR3, cysteine through phenylalanine, is 15 amino acids long. Only the CDR3 part of the read is kept: 45 bases, read in frame from the first base. The collaborating institutions used their own protocols to collect whole blood in K2EDTA tubes. For TCRbeta analysis, collaborators shipped samples as frozen whole blood, isolated PBMCs, or DNA extracted from either of those sample types. The rearranged segments are TRBV4-2 and TRBJ1-2; the best D guess is TRBD1, with 5 bases matching. The sequence derives from a human donor in a cohort sampled during active COVID-19. Sample: peripheral blood. The CDR3 here reads CASSQDRGVNNGYTF. The DNA sequence reads TGTGCCAGCAGCCAAGATAGGGGTGTGAATAATGGCTACACCTTC.